This TCR beta chain was identified during a study of glioma-infiltrating T cells. Overall study findings and caveats: Above-expected tissue-blood divergence occurred in all gliomas, most in low-grade ones. Tissue and blood shared very few CDR3 sequences.

Trimming cost V 8 bases and J 5 bases, with 12 bases left between them. This CDR3 contains 13 residues. The germline gives CDR1 MNHEY, CDR2 SMNVEV (reference sequence). Amplification of TCR alpha and beta CDR3 regions from RNA used iRepertoire nested multiplex PCR. For one-step reverse transcription and amplification, about 85-400 ng of tissue mRNA or PBMC total RNA was used. TCRdb fed the multiplex PCR reads into MiXCR, producing one record per CDR3 protein. The data hold some 11,000 distinct CDR3 sequences, with approximately 25% observed a single time. This clonotype was counted ten times or more. Its matching antigen is unknown.

The TCR sequence derives from a human donor with low-grade glioma or glioblastoma, undergoing nonglioma brain surgery, or in good health (not recorded which). The sequencing input was glioma tissue, nonneoplastic brain tissue, or PBMCs (not recorded which). The chain combines TRBV27 with TRBJ2-2; D not resolved. The CDR3 sequence: CASGPKRTGELFF. The CDR3 nucleotides read TGTGCCAGCGGCCCAAAGAGGACCGGGGAGCTGTTTTTT.